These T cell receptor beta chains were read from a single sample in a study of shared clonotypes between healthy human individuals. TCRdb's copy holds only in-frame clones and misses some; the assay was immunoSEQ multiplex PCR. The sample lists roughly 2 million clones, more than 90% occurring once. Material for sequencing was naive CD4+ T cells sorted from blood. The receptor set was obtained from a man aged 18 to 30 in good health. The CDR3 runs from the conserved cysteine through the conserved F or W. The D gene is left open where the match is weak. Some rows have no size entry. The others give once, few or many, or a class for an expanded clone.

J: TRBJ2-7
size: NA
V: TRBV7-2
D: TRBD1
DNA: TGTGCCAGCAGCTTAAGGTCAGGGGGTCTCGAGCAGTACTTC
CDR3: CASSLRSGGLEQYF

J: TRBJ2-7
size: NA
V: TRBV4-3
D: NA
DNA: TGCGCCAGCAGTCAAGACCGGGAGTCGCCCTACGAGCAGTACTTC
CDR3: CASSQDRESPYEQYF

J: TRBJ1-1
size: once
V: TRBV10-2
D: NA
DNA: TGCGCCAGCGGTCGCGCGTACACTGAAGCTTTCTTT
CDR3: CASGRAYTEAFF

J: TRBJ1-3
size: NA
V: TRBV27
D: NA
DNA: TGTGCCAGCAGCCAAACACGCTCTGGAAACACCATATATTTT
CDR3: CASSQTRSGNTIYF

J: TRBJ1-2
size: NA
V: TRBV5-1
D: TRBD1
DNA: TGCGCCAGCAGCTCAACAGGGGCCTATGGCTACACCTTC
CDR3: CASSSTGAYGYTF

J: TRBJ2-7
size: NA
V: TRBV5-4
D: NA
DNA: TGTGCCAGCAGCTCGGTTGGACCGTTGGTAGGCGAGCAGTACTTC
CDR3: CASSSVGPLVGEQYF

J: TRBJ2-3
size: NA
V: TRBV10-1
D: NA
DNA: TGCGCCAGCAGTGACACAGATACGCAGTATTTT
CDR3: CASSDTDTQYF

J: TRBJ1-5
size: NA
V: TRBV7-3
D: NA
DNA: TGTGCCAGCAGCCCACAAAGAGGGCAGTTCAGACGTAGCAATCAGCCCCAGCATTTT
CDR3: CASSPQRGQFRRSNQPQHF

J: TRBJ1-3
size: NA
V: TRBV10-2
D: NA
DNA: TGCGCCAGCAGTGAACAGGGAACTGGAAACACCATATATTTT
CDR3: CASSEQGTGNTIYF

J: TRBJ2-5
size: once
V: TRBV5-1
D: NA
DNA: TGCGCCAGCAACAACCCAGGGGCGAGGACCCAGTACTTC
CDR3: CASNNPGARTQYF

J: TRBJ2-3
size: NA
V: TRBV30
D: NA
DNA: TGTGCCTGGAGTGCAGGGCTAGATACGCAGTATTTT
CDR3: CAWSAGLDTQYF

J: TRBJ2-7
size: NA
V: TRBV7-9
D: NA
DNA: TGTGCCAGCAGCTCAGACATGAGGGGACCCTACGAGCAGTACTTC
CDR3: CASSSDMRGPYEQYF

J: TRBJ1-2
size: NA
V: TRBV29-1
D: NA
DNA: TGCAGCGTTGACACCCCGCATGGCTACACCTTC
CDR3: CSVDTPHGYTF

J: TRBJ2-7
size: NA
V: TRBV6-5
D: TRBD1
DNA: TGTGCCAGCAGACCTCGGACAGGGAAAATCGAGCAGTACTTC
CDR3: CASRPRTGKIEQYF

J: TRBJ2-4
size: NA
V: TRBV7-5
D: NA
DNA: TGTGCCAGAAGCAGCCGTAACATTCAGTACTTC
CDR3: CARSSRNIQYF

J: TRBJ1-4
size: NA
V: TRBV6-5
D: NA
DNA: TGTGCCAGCAGTGCCGCAGGGTCAACTAATGAAAAACTGTTTTTT
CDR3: CASSAAGSTNEKLFF

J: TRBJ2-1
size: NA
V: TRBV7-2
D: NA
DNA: TGTGCCAGCGGAGCGACTAGTAGATACAATGAGCAGTTCTTC
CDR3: CASGATSRYNEQFF

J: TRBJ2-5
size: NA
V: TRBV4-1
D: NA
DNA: TGCGCCAGCAGCCAAGACGAGGGGCTGGGAGAGACCCAGTACTTC
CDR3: CASSQDEGLGETQYF

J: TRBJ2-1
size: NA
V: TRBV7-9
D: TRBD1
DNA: TGTGCCAGCAGGTCGCTGGGACAGGGGCATTCATATGAGCAGTTCTTC
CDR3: CASRSLGQGHSYEQFF

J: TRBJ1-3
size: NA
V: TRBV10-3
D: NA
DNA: TGTGCCATCAGTGACTCCGGACGGAGCTCTGGAAACACCATATATTTT
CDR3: CAISDSGRSSGNTIYF

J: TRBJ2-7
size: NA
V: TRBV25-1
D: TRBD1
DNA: TGTGCCAGCAGTGACCGGACAGGGGGCTACGAGCAGTACTTC
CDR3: CASSDRTGGYEQYF

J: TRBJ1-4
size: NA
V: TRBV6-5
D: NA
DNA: TGTGCCAGCAGTTATACCTCACAGGGAAATAATGAAAAACTGTTTTTT
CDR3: CASSYTSQGNNEKLFF

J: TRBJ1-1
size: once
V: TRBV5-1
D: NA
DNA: TGCGCCAGCAGCGGGGGGGGGCTAACACCCCACACTGAAGCTTTCTTT
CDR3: CASSGGGLTPHTEAFF

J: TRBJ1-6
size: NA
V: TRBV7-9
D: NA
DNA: TGTGCCAGCAGCTTGAAGCCGGGACACCAGCTCCACTTT
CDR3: CASSLKPGHQLHF

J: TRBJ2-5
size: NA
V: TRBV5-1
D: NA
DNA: TGCGCCAGCAGCCTCGCGGGGGCCCAAGAGACCCAGTACTTC
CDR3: CASSLAGAQETQYF

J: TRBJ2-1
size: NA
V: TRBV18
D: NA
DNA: TGTGCCAGCTCACAAGGGAGCGGGTACAATGAGCAGTTCTTC
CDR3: CASSQGSGYNEQFF

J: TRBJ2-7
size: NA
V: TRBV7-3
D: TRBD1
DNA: TGTGCCAGCAGCAACGCAGGGGGTTACGAGCAGTACTTC
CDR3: CASSNAGGYEQYF

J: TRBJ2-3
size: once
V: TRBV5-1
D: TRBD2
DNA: TGCGCCAGCACTAGCGGGTTTAGCACAGATACGCAGTATTTT
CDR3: CASTSGFSTDTQYF

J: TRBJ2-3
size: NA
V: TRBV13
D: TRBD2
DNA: TGTGCCAGCAGCTGGTGGACTAGCGGGAGTAAGGGCACAGATACGCAGTATTTT
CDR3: CASSWWTSGSKGTDTQYF

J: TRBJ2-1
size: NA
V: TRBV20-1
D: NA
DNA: TGCAGCCCCGTCGGTTTCGATGAGCAGTTCTTC
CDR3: CSPVGFDEQFF

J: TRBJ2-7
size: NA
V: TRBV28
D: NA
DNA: TGTGCCAGCAGGCTTCAGGAGGGGGACTCCTACGAGCAGTACTTC
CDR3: CASRLQEGDSYEQYF

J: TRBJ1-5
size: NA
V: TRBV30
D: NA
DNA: TGTGCCTGGAGTAGGGATAGCAATCAGCCCCAGCATTTT
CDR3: CAWSRDSNQPQHF

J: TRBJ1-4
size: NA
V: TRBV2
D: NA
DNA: TGTGCCAGCAGTGATCCAGGGACGGCGGCCAATGAAAAACTGTTTTTT
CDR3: CASSDPGTAANEKLFF

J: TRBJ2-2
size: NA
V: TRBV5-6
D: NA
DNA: TGTGCCAGCAGCTTGGTCGCCCGGATGAACACCGGGGAGCTGTTTTTT
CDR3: CASSLVARMNTGELFF

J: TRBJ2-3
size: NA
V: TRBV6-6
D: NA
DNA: TGTGCCAGCAGTTCTAAGTCAGATACGCAGTATTTT
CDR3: CASSSKSDTQYF

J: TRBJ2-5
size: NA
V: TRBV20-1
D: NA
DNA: TGCAGTGCTAGTGGGTCCCCGGGCCAGTACTTC
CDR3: CSASGSPGQYF

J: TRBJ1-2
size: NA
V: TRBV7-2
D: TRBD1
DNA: TGTGCCAGCAGCTCCGGACAGGGCTACTTTGGCTACACCTTC
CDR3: CASSSGQGYFGYTF

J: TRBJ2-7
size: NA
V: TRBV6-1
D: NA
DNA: TGTGCCAGCAGCGAATACGAGCAGTACTTC
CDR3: CASSEYEQYF

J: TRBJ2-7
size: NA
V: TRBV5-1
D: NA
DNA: TGCGCCAGCAAATTGAACCAGGGAACAGGCCCCTACGATCAGTACTTC
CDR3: CASKLNQGTGPYDQYF

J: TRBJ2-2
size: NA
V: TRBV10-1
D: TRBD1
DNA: TGCGCCAGCAGTGAGAAGCAGGGGGCGAACACCGGGGAGCTGTTTTTT
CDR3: CASSEKQGANTGELFF

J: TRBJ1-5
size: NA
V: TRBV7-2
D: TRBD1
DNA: TGTGCCAGCAGCTACGGGACAGGGGGGCAGCCCCAGCATTTT
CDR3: CASSYGTGGQPQHF

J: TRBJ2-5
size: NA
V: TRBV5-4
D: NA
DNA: TGTGCCAGCAGCTCCATGGCCAGTCCTGAGACCCAGTACTTC
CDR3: CASSSMASPETQYF

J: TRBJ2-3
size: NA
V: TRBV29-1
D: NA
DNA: TGCAGCGTTGGTGAAGATACGCAGTATTTT
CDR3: CSVGEDTQYF

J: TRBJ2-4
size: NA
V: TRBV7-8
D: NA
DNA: TGTGCCAGCAGCCCTACAGAAGCATTCAAAAACATTCAGTACTTC
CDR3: CASSPTEAFKNIQYF

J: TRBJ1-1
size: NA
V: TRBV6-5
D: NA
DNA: TGTGCCAGCAGCAAAGAGGACACACTGAACACTGAAGCTTTCTTT
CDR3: CASSKEDTLNTEAFF